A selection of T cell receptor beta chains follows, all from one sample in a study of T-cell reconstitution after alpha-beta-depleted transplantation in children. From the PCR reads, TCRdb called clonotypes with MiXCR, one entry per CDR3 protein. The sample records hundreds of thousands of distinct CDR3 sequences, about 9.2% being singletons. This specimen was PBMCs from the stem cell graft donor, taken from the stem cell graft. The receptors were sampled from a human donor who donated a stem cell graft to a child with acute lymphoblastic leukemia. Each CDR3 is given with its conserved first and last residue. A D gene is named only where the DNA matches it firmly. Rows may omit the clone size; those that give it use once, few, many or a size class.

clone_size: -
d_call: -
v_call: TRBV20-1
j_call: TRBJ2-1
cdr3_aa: CSASLSGRMEQFF
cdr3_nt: TGCAGTGCTAGCCTGTCCGGTCGTATGGAGCAGTTCTTC

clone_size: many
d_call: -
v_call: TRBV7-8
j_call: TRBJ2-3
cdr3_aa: CASSQTGAITDTQYF
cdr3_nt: TGTGCCAGCAGCCAGACGGGGGCGATCACAGATACGCAGTATTTT

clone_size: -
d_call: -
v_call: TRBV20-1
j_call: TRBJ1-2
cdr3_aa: CSVLGTADGYTF
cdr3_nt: TGCAGTGTACTGGGAACGGCGGACGGCTACACCTTC

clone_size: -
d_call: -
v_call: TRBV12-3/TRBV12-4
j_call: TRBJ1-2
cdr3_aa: CATQGRNGYTF
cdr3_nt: TGTGCCACACAGGGACGCAATGGCTACACCTTC

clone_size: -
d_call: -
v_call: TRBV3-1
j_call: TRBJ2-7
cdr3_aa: CASSQGGLSHEQYF
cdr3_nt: TGTGCCAGCAGCCAGGGGGGGCTTTCTCATGAGCAGTACTTC

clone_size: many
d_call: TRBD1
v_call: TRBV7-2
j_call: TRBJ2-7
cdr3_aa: CASSLVGGSFNEQYF
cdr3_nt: TGTGCCAGCAGCTTAGTAGGGGGCTCTTTCAACGAGCAGTACTTC

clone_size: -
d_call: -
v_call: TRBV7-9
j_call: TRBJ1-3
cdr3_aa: CASSFKTTARGNTIYF
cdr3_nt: TGTGCCAGCAGCTTTAAGACAACAGCGAGGGGAAACACCATATATTTT

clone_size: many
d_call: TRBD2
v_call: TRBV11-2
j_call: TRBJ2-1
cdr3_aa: CASSSLAIAGGRRNEQFF
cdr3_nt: TGTGCCAGCAGCTCCCTCGCCATAGCGGGGGGGCGTCGGAATGAGCAGTTCTTC

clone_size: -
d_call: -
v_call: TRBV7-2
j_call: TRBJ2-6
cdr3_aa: CASSLASRASGANVLTF
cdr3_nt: TGTGCCAGCAGCTTAGCGTCGAGGGCCTCTGGGGCCAACGTCCTGACTTTC

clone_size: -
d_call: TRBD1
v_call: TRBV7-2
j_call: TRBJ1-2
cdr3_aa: CASSFYPGQGARDGYTF
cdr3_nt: TGTGCCAGCAGCTTCTACCCCGGACAGGGGGCGCGTGATGGCTACACCTTC

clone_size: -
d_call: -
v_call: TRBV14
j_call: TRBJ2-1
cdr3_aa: CASSQVMLGFNEQFF
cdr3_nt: TGTGCCAGCAGCCAAGTGATGCTTGGTTTCAATGAGCAGTTCTTC

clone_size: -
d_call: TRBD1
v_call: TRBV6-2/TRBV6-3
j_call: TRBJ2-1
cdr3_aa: CASSPDPGGSYNEQFF
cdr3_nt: TGTGCCAGCAGCCCGGACCCAGGGGGTTCCTACAATGAGCAGTTCTTC

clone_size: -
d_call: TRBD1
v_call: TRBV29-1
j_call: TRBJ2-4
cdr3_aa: CSVVSRDRGSKNIQYF
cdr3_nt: TGCAGCGTCGTATCCCGGGACAGGGGCTCCAAAAACATTCAGTACTTC

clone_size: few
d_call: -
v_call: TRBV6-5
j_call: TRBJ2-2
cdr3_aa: CASSYFQGSTGELFF
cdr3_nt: TGTGCCAGCAGTTATTTCCAGGGGAGCACCGGGGAGCTGTTTTTT

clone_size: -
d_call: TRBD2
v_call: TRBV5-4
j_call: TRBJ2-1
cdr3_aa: CASSLGRGGMNEQFF
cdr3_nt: TGTGCCAGCAGCTTAGGGCGGGGGGGCATGAATGAGCAGTTCTTC

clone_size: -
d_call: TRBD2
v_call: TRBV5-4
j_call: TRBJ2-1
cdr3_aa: CASSLWRGGKDEQFF
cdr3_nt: TGTGCCAGCAGCTTGTGGCGGGGGGGCAAGGATGAGCAGTTCTTC

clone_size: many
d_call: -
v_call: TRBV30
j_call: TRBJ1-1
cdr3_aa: CAWTGARREAFF
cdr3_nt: TGTGCCTGGACAGGGGCCCGCCGGGAAGCTTTCTTT

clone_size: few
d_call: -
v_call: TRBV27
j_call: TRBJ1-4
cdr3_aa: CASSTLLRTVKLFF
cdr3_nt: TGTGCCAGCAGTACCCTCCTACGGACGGTAAAACTGTTTTTT

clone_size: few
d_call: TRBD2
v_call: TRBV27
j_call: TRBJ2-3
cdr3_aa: CASTLRAGGYTDTQYF
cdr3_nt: TGTGCCAGCACCCTACGGGCGGGGGGTTACACAGATACGCAGTATTTT

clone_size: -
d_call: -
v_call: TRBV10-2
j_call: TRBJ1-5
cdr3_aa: CASSTGQYNQPQHF
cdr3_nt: TGCGCCAGCAGTACCGGACAGTACAATCAGCCCCAGCATTTT

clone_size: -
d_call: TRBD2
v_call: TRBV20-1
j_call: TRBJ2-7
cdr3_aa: CSARSASGGVAYEQYF
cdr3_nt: TGCAGTGCTAGATCTGCTAGCGGGGGGGTTGCCTACGAGCAGTACTTC

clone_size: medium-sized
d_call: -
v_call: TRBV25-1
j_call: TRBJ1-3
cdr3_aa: CASSENDRSSSGNTIYF
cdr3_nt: TGTGCCAGCAGTGAAAACGACAGATCGAGCTCTGGAAACACCATATATTTT

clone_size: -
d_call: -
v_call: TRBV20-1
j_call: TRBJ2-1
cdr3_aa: CSARVGGAAYNEQFF
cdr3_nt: TGCAGTGCTAGGGTCGGCGGGGCTGCCTACAATGAGCAGTTCTTC

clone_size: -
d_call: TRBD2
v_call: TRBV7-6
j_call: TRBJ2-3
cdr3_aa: CASSAGLAGRWVKGTDTQYF
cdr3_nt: TGTGCCAGCAGCGCGGGACTAGCGGGCCGGTGGGTGAAAGGGACAGATACGCAGTATTTT

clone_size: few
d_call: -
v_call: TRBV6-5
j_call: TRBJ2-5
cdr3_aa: CASRMGQETQYF
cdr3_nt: TGTGCCAGCCGGATGGGACAAGAGACCCAGTACTTC

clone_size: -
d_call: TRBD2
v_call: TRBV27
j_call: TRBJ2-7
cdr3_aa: CASSLGPPGEGTWEQYF
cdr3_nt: TGTGCCAGCAGTTTGGGCCCGCCCGGGGAGGGTACGTGGGAGCAGTACTTC

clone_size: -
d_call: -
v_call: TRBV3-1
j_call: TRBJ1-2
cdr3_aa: CASSQGTDNYGYTF
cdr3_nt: TGTGCCAGCAGCCAAGGGACGGATAACTATGGCTACACCTTC

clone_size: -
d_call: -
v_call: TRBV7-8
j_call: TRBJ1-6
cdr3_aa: CASSLDRISSPLHF
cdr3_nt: TGTGCCAGCAGCTTAGACAGGATATCTTCACCCCTCCACTTT

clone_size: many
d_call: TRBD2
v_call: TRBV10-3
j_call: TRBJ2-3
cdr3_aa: CAISETSGGTDTQYF
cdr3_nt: TGTGCCATCAGTGAGACTAGCGGGGGCACAGATACGCAGTATTTT

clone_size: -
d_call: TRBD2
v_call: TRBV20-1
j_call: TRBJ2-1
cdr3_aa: CSARVGAGGPGNEQFF
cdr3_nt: TGCAGTGCTAGAGTTGGGGCGGGGGGGCCAGGCAATGAGCAGTTCTTC

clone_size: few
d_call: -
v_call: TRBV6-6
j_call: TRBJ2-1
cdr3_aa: CASSYPYNEQFF
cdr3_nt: TGTGCCAGCAGTTACCCCTACAATGAGCAGTTCTTC

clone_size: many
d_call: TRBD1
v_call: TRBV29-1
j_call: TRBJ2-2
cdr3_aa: CSVKGQGATFTGELFF
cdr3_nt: TGCAGCGTTAAAGGACAGGGCGCAACTTTCACCGGGGAGCTGTTTTTT

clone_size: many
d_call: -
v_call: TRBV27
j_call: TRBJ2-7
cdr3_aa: CASSLIGSGNEQYF
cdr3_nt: TGTGCCAGCAGTTTAATAGGTTCGGGGAACGAGCAGTACTTC

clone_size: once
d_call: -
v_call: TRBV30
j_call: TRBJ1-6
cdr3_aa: CAWSLNSGPLHF
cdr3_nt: TGTGCCTGGAGCCTCAATTCAGGACCCCTCCACTTT

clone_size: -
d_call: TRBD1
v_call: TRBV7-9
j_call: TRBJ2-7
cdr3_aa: CASSSTRDRVHEQYF
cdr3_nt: TGTGCCAGCAGCTCGACTCGGGACAGGGTGCACGAGCAGTACTTC

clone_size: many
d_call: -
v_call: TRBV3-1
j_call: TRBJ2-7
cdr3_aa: CASSQDPDSLSYEQYF
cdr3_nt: TGTGCCAGCAGCCAAGATCCGGACAGTCTATCCTACGAGCAGTACTTC

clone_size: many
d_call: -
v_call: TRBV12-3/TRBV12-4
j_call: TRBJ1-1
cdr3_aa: CASSLAGSPSGTEAFF
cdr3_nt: TGTGCCAGCAGTTTAGCAGGGTCTCCAAGCGGGACTGAAGCTTTCTTT

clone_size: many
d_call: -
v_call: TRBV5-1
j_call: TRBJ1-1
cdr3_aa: CASSIGTTGNTEAFF
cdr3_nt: TGCGCCAGCAGCATTGGAACCACAGGGAACACTGAAGCTTTCTTT

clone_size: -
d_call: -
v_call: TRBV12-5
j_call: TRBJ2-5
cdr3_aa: CASGKDGQETQYF
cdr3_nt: TGTGCTAGTGGTAAGGACGGCCAAGAGACCCAGTACTTC

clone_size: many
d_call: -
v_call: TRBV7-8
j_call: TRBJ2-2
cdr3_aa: CASSHAGTGYTGELFF
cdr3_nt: TGTGCCAGCAGCCACGCCGGGACCGGTTACACCGGGGAGCTGTTTTTT

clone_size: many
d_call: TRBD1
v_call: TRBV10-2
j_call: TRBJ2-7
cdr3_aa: CASSEWQGAYEQYF
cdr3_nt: TGCGCCAGCAGTGAGTGGCAGGGGGCTTACGAGCAGTACTTC

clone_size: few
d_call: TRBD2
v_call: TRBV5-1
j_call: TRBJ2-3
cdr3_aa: CASSPLADTDTQYF
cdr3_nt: TGCGCCAGCAGCCCTCTAGCGGACACAGATACGCAGTATTTT

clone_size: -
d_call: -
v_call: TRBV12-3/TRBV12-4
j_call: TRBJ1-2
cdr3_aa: CASSQQGTLSNGYTF
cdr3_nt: TGTGCCAGCAGTCAACAGGGAACCCTTAGTAATGGCTACACCTTC

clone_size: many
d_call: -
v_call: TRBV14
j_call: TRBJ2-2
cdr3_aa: CASRGHPTGELFF
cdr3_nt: TGTGCCAGCAGGGGACATCCCACCGGGGAGCTGTTTTTT

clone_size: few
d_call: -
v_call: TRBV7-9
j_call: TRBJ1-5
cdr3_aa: CASSYGLFQPQHF
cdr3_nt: TGTGCCAGCAGCTACGGCCTGTTCCAGCCCCAGCATTTT

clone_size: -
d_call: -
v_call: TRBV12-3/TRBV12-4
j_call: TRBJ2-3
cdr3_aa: CASSSPIRGTDTQYF
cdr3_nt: TGTGCCAGCAGTTCGCCAATCAGGGGTACAGATACGCAGTATTTT

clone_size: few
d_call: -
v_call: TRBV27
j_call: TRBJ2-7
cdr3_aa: CASSVLRDSPRREQYF
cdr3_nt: TGTGCCAGCAGCGTGTTAAGGGACTCCCCGAGGAGGGAGCAGTACTTC

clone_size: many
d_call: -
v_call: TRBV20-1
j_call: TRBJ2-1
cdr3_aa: CSANYNEQFF
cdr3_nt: TGCAGTGCCAATTACAATGAGCAGTTCTTC

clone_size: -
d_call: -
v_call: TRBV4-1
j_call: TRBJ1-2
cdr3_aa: CASSQENSVGHDGYTF
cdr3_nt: TGCGCCAGCAGCCAAGAGAATTCAGTAGGGCATGATGGCTACACCTTC

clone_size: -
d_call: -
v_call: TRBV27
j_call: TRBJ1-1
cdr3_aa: CATLSGSTEAFF
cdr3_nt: TGTGCCACCCTGAGTGGATCCACTGAAGCTTTCTTT

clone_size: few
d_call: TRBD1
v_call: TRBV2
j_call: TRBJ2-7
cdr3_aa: CASDPGTELYEQYF
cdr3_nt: TGTGCCAGCGACCCCGGGACAGAGCTCTACGAGCAGTACTTC

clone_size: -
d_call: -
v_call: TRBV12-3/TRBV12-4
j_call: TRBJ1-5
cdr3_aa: CASRRSLGNQPQHF
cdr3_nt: TGTGCCAGTCGGAGGTCCCTGGGGAATCAGCCCCAGCATTTT

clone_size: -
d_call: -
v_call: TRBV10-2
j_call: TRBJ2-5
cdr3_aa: CASKYNSDKETQYF
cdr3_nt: TGCGCCAGCAAGTATAATAGCGATAAAGAGACCCAGTACTTC

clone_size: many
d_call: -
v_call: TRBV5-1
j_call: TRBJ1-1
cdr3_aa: CASSPGVTGNTEAFF
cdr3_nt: TGCGCCAGCAGCCCTGGAGTGACAGGGAACACTGAAGCTTTCTTT